A selection of T cell receptor beta chains follows, all from one sample in a study of T cell repertoires in cytomegalovirus infection. TCRdb analysed the reads with MiXCR anew, one entry per CDR3 protein. Among approximately 150,000 distinct CDR3 sequences listed, roughly 6% were seen once. The sequencing input was PBMCs. These receptors came from a human donor in good health (CMV status not recorded). Some clones in this sample may be carry-over from other donors' samples. Both conserved end residues are part of each CDR3. A D gene is named only where the DNA matches it firmly. Size is stated for part of the rows, as once, few or many counts, or as a class when the clone is expanded.

TRBJ2-1	few	TRBV7-6	NA	CASSRRDGVYNEQFF	TGTGCCAGCAGCCGCAGGGACGGGGTATACAATGAGCAGTTCTTC
TRBJ2-7	many	TRBV7-2	TRBD1	CASSLGEGQGFNEQYF	TGTGCCAGCAGCTTGGGCGAGGGACAGGGGTTCAACGAGCAGTACTTC
TRBJ1-3	many	TRBV28	NA	CASSLGGFGNTIYF	TGTGCCAGCAGCCTTGGAGGTTTTGGAAACACCATATATTTT
TRBJ2-7	many	TRBV28	TRBD2	CASSPLSGGLAYEQYF	TGTGCCAGCAGTCCCCTAAGCGGGGGGCTCGCTTACGAGCAGTACTTC
TRBJ2-7	few	TRBV5-8	TRBD1	CASSFRTGGEQYF	TGTGCCAGCAGCTTTAGGACAGGGGGCGAGCAGTACTTC
TRBJ1-5	few	TRBV19	NA	CASSRGQYSNQPQHF	TGTGCCAGTAGTAGAGGGCAGTATAGCAATCAGCCCCAGCATTTT
TRBJ2-2	NA	TRBV12-3/TRBV12-4	NA	CASSPRPNTGELFF	TGTGCCAGCAGTCCCCGGCCGAACACCGGGGAGCTGTTTTTT
TRBJ1-5	many	TRBV7-2	NA	CASSLGGAAMPGNNQPQHF	TGTGCCAGCAGCTTAGGAGGTGCTGCAATGCCGGGTAACAATCAGCCCCAGCATTTT
TRBJ2-7	many	TRBV28	NA	CASSSTSRALAHEQYF	TGTGCCAGCAGTTCCACGTCCCGGGCCCTGGCCCACGAGCAGTACTTC
TRBJ1-2	many	TRBV7-9	NA	CASSLGGLSNGYTF	TGTGCCAGCAGCTTAGGGGGGCTGTCGAATGGCTACACCTTC
TRBJ2-1	many	TRBV28	NA	CASSPGGQAHNEQFF	TGTGCCAGCAGCCCAGGGGGGCAGGCGCACAATGAGCAGTTCTTC
TRBJ1-1	many	TRBV19	TRBD1	CASSSTGRYTEAFF	TGTGCCAGTAGTTCGACAGGGAGGTACACTGAAGCTTTCTTT
TRBJ1-1	few	TRBV7-4	TRBD1	CASSISGGSEAFF	TGTGCCAGCAGCATATCAGGGGGCAGTGAAGCTTTCTTT